This T cell receptor (beta chain) was recorded in a study of cytomegalovirus exposure and HLA in healthy donors. The wider study: Samples from HLA-typed donors yielded about 86 million unique TCRs in an early data release. General study results and limits: Cytomegalovirus-associated status was assigned to 150 or so TCR beta chains. There were reportedly fewer N-insertions in an Asian-associated ancestry cluster than the approximately 670-donor mean, in a later analysis. Information on immune exposure was restricted to one variable (CMV serostatus).

It was with 60 Vbeta and 13 Jbeta primers that the PCR ran. TCRdb's copy holds only in-frame clones and misses some; the assay was immunoSEQ multiplex PCR. This repertoire shows about 180,000 clones, 70% to 80% found once; its top ten account for 2.4%. A remark on this clone: As yet, its antigen is unknown.

Germline V gives CDR1 SQVTM, CDR2 ANQGSEA. The V segment lost 3 bases and the J segment 11 bases; nucleotides outside the gene matches: 6. CDR3 length: 11 amino acids. The clonotype originates from a man aged 55 to 69 in good health and CMV-seronegative. The material sequenced was PBMCs. The V call is TRBV29-1, the J call TRBJ1-1; 7 nucleotides match TRBD1. Here the CDR3 DNA reads TGCAGCGTTGACGAGGACAGGTGGGCTTTCTTT. Its translation is CSVDEDRWAFF. Based on the CDR3 plus reference TRBV29-1 and TRBJ1-1, the full variable domain is SAVISQKPSRDICQRGTSLTIQCQVDSQVTMMFWYRQQPGQSLTLIATANQGSEATYESGFVIDKFPISRPNLTFSTLTVSNMSPEDSSIYLCSVDEDRWAFFGQGTRLTVV.